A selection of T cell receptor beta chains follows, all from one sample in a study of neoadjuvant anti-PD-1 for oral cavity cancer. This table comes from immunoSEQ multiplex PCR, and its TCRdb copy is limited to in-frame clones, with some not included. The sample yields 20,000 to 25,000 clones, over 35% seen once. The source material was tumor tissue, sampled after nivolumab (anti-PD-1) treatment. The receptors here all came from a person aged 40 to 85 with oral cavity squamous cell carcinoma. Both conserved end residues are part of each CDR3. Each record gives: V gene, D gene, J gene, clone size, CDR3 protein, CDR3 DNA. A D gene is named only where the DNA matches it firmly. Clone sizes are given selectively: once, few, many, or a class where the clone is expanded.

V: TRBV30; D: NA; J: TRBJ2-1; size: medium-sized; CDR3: CAWSVGGPNEQFF; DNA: TGTGCCTGGAGTGTAGGGGGGCCCAATGAGCAGTTCTTC
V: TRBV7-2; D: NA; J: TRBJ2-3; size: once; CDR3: CASSFGGPSTDTQYF; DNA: TGTGCCAGCAGCTTTGGGGGTCCCTCCACAGATACGCAGTATTTT
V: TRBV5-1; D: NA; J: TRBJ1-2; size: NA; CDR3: CASSLEGGSDGYTF; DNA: TGCGCCAGCAGCTTGGAGGGGGGAAGCGATGGCTACACCTTC
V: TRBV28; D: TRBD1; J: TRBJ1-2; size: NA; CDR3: CASSVPGQGVYDGYTF; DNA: TGTGCCAGCAGCGTGCCGGGACAGGGAGTTTACGATGGCTACACCTTC
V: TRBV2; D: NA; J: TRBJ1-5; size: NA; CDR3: CASSELGGNQPQHF; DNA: TGTGCCAGCAGTGAATTGGGCGGCAATCAGCCCCAGCATTTT
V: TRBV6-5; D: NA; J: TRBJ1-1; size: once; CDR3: CASSAQAGGTEAFF; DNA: TGTGCCAGCAGTGCCCAGGCGGGGGGCACTGAAGCTTTCTTT
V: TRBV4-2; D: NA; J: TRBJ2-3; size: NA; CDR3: CASSQDLGASGLNTQYF; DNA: TGTGCCAGCAGCCAAGATCTTGGGGCTAGTGGATTGAATACGCAGTATTTT
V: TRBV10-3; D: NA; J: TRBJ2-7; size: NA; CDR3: CAMRQASSYEQYF; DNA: TGTGCCATGAGACAGGCTAGCTCCTACGAGCAGTACTTC
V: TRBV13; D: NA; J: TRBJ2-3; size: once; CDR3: CASRLQGGDTQYF; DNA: TGTGCCAGCAGGTTACAGGGCGGAGATACGCAGTATTTT
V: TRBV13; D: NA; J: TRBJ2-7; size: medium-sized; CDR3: CASSLGGTSYEQYF; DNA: TGTGCCAGCAGCTTGGGCGGGACCTCCTACGAGCAGTACTTC
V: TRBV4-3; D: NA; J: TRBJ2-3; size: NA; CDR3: CASSQSRDTQYF; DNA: TGCGCCAGCAGCCAATCTAGGGATACGCAGTATTTT
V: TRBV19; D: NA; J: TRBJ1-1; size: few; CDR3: CASTQGNTEAFF; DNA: TGTGCCAGTACTCAGGGGAACACTGAAGCTTTCTTT
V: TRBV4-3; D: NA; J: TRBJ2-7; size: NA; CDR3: CASSQDRQALSYEQYF; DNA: TGCGCCAGCAGCCAAGATCGACAGGCCTTATCCTACGAGCAGTACTTC
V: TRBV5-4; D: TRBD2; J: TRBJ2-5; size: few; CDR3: CASSQPAGGQETQYF; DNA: TGTGCCAGCAGCCAACCAGCGGGGGGCCAAGAGACCCAGTACTTC
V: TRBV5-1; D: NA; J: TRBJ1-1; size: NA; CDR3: CASSAHMRGQNTEAFF; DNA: TGCGCCAGCAGCGCCCACATGCGAGGCCAGAACACTGAAGCTTTCTTT
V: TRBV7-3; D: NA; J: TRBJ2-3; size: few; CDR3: CASSLMIKGADTQYF; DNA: TGTGCCAGCAGCTTAATGATCAAGGGAGCAGATACGCAGTATTTT
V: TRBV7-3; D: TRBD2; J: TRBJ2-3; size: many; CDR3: CASSLGLAADTQYF; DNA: TGTGCCAGCAGCCTAGGACTAGCGGCAGATACGCAGTATTTT
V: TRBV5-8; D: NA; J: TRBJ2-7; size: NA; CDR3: CASSLALSNYEQYF; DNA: TGTGCCAGCAGCTTGGCCCTCTCGAACTACGAGCAGTACTTC
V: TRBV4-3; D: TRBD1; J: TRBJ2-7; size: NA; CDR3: CASSQVTGVYEQYF; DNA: TGCGCCAGCAGCCAAGTAACAGGGGTCTACGAGCAGTACTTC
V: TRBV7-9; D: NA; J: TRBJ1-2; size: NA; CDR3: CASQGRDGSLVDGYTF; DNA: TGTGCCAGCCAGGGCAGGGATGGATCGTTAGTCGATGGCTACACCTTC
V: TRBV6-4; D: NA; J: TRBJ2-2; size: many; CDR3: CASSSGWGIGELFF; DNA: TGTGCCAGCAGTTCCGGATGGGGGATCGGGGAGCTGTTTTTT
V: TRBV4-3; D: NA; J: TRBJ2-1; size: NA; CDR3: CASSLRSGDYNEQFF; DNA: TGCGCCAGCAGCCTACGTAGCGGTGACTACAATGAGCAGTTCTTC
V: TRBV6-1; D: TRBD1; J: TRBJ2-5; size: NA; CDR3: CASSEQPGTGPETQYF; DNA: TGTGCCAGCAGTGAACAGCCCGGGACAGGGCCAGAGACCCAGTACTTC
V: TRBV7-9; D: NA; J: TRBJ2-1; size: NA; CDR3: CASSLREGGFRGTRNEQFF; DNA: TGTGCCAGCAGCCTTAGAGAAGGGGGATTTCGCGGGACGCGCAATGAGCAGTTCTTC
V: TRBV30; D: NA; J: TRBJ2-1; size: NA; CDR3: CAWSVGSGRFNEQFF; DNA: TGTGCCTGGAGTGTTGGTAGCGGAAGATTCAATGAGCAGTTCTTC
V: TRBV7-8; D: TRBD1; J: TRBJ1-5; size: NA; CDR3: CASSANRDRGRQPQHF; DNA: TGTGCCAGCAGCGCCAACCGGGACAGGGGTCGGCAGCCCCAGCATTTT
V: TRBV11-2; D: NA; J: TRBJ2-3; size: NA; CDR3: CASSSTGLAGGTQYF; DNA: TGTGCCAGCAGCTCCACGGGGCTAGCCGGGGGTACGCAGTATTTT
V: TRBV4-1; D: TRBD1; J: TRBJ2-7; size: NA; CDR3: CASSRQAGGYEQYF; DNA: TGCGCCAGCAGCCGCCAGGCAGGGGGCTACGAGCAGTACTTC
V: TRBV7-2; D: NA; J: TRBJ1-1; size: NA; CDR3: CASSRRDGLEAFF; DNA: TGTGCCAGCAGCCGCAGGGACGGCCTCGAAGCTTTCTTT
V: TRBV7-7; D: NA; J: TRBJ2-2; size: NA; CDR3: CASSPGPSNTGELFF; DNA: TGTGCCAGCAGCCCGGGACCCTCCAACACCGGGGAGCTGTTTTTT
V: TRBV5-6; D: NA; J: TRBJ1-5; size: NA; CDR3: CASSSWDGGNQPQHF; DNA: TGTGCCAGCAGCTCGTGGGACGGAGGAAATCAGCCCCAGCATTTT
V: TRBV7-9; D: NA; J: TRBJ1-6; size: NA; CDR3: CASSLTNSPLHF; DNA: TGTGCCAGCAGCTTGACCAATTCACCCCTCCACTTT